This T cell receptor (beta chain) emerged from a study of T-cell reconstitution after alpha-beta-depleted transplantation in children. Study results and caveats: Roughly two months post-transplant, alpha-beta T cells reportedly originated from several hundred graft clones that had expanded. Once a year had passed after transplant, T-cell counts and diversity came mostly from newly produced T cells.

This clonotype was counted a single time. Its antigen is not known. Per germline, CDR1 SGHRS and CDR2 YFSETQ. The CDR3 has 14 amino acids. V lost 4 bases and J lost 1, with 12 bases in between. Unique molecular identifiers were used to barcode this TCRbeta library. TCRdb re-called the PCR reads with MiXCR, one entry per CDR3 protein. The sample lists about 600,000 distinct CDR3 sequences, about 21% occurring once. Sample: PBMCs, mostly from graft donor cells, taken 360 days after TCRalphabeta/CD19-depleted stem cell transplant. This receptor was identified in a boy younger than two who had a stem cell transplant for acute myeloid leukemia, so the T cells may come from the graft donor. The chain carries TRBV5-1 and TRBJ2-7, with a weak D call TRBD1 (5 bases). The CDR3 DNA follows: TGCGCCAGCAGCCATAGACAGCGTTCCTACGAGCAGTACTTC. Its translation: CASSHRQRSYEQYF.